The entry that follows covers one TCR beta chain sequence. The sample originates from a study of blood T cell dynamics during melanoma immunotherapy. Some clones are missing from TCRdb's copy, which holds only in-frame ones; the method was immunoSEQ multiplex PCR. Found here are some 4,500 clones, around 87% of them singletons; the top ten hold more than 15%. Time point described: pre-treatment baseline. Looked up from germline, CDR1 is LNHDA and CDR2 is SQIVND (reference sequence). The germline V and J ends were trimmed by 6 bases and 3 bases, with 18 bases remaining between them. This CDR3 region has 15 residues.

The TCR originated in a human donor with melanoma. V gene TRBV19 combines with J gene TRBJ2-7; D gene ambiguous. Sequenced material: blood, taken from a patient treated with checkpoint blockade. This CDR3 is CASSSRSSGIYEQYF. The CDR3 DNA is TGTGCCAGTAGCAGCCGATCAAGTGGTATCTACGAGCAGTACTTC.